The 9 T cell receptor beta chains given below trace back to one sample, sequenced in a study of graft-versus-host responses after intestinal transplantation. Some clones are missing from TCRdb's copy, which holds only in-frame ones; the method was immunoSEQ multiplex PCR. The sample has just under 85,000 clones, 85% to 95% seen once; the top ten hold 7% to 9.5%. No antigen has been identified for these receptors. Sequencing was performed on unstimulated CD8+ T cells sorted from spleen or lymph node cells, taken before transplant. Receptor source: a human donor who was the organ donor for an intestinal transplant.

The V call is TRBV5-4, the J call TRBJ2-7; D is perhaps TRBD2 (5 bases). V was trimmed by 4 bases and J by 0 bases, leaving 8 bases between them. CDR1 and CDR2 (germline): SGHNT, YYREEE (reference sequence). CDR3 length: 13 residues. This CDR3 reads CASSTRGSYEQYF. CDR3 sequence (DNA): TGTGCCAGCAGCACACGGGGCTCCTACGAGCAGTACTTC.

The rearrangement uses TRBV5-1 and TRBJ2-5, with TRBD1 matching over 7 bases. The end of the DNA aligns better with TRBJ2-7, so the J call may be wrong. Germline V gene data show CDR1 as SGHRS and CDR2 as YFSETQ. The CDR3 has 16 amino acids. DNA of the CDR3: TGCGCCAGCAGCTTATACCTGGGACAGCCGTTCTACGAGCAGTACTTC. The encoded protein is CASSLYLGQPFYEQYF.

This chain joins TRBV6-1 and TRBJ1-2; D is perhaps TRBD1 (6 bases). V lost 3 bases and J 2 bases, leaving 10 bases between the germline ends. Germline assignment: CDR1 MNHNS and CDR2 SASEGT. The CDR3 runs to 14 residues. This CDR3 reads CASSDRTANYGYTF. The CDR3, as DNA: TGTGCCAGCAGTGATAGGACAGCAAACTATGGCTACACCTTC.

The rearrangement links TRBV4-1 to TRBJ1-6; 7 bases match TRBD1. Germline loops: CDR1 MGHRA, CDR2 YSYEKL. This CDR3 has 15 residues. V was clipped by 2 bases and J by 11 bases; unmatched bases: 9. CDR3 amino acids: CASSQRDSLRAPLHF. In nucleotides, the CDR3 is TGCGCCAGCAGCCAAAGGGACAGCCTACGGGCACCCCTCCACTTT.

The V and J genes are TRBV9 and TRBJ2-1; the D gene is possibly TRBD1 (6 bases). The CDR3 totals 14 residues. V was pared by 3 bases and J by 1 base, with 8 bases between. CDR1 SGDLS and CDR2 YYNGEE come from the germline V gene. The CDR3 DNA sequence: TGTGCCAGCAGCGGGACAGTGTCCTACAATGAGCAGTTCTTC. Its protein is CASSGTVSYNEQFF.

This clone was picked up one time. The V gene is TRBV27, the J gene TRBJ2-1; D remains unclear. The germline gives CDR1 MNHEY, CDR2 SMNVEV (reference sequence). The CDR3 contains 14 residues. V was clipped by 2 bases and J by 8 bases, with 13 bases between them. The CDR3 loop is CASSLSNPLDEQFF. The CDR3 DNA is TGTGCCAGCAGTTTAAGTAATCCGCTGGATGAGCAGTTCTTC.

The chain combines TRBV2 with TRBJ2-3, with 7 nucleotides matching TRBD1. The germline CDR1 and CDR2 sequences are SNHLY and FYNNEI. CDR3 length: 12 amino acids. V shed 9 bases and J 5 bases; nucleotides not matched to a gene: 5. The CDR3 protein is CASGQDGDTQYF. The CDR3, as DNA: TGTGCCAGTGGACAGGACGGAGATACGCAGTATTTT.

In this sample, this clone turned up once. The genes are TRBV11-2 and TRBJ2-5; 12 bases line up with TRBD2. Trimming at V came to 5 bases and at J to 0 bases, leaving 7 bases not matched to a gene. Germline V CDR1 and CDR2: SGHAT, FQNNGV. The CDR3 contains 17 residues. Here the CDR3 DNA reads TGTGCCAGCAGCCCCAGCCTAGCGGGAGGGTACCAAGAGACCCAGTACTTC. Translating it yields CASSPSLAGGYQETQYF. Variable domain in full (rest from reference TRBV11-2 and TRBJ2-5): EAGVAQSPRYKIIEKRQSVAFWCNPISGHATLYWYQQILGQGPKLLIQFQNNGVVDDSQLPKDRFSAERLKGVDSTLKIQPAKLEDSAVYLCASSPSLAGGYQETQYFGPGTRLLVL.

The chain joins TRBV11-3 to TRBJ2-1, with no clear D. Germline V gene lookup returns CDR1 SGHNT and CDR2 YENEEA. The CDR3 covers 16 residues. Trimming cost V 1 base and J 6 bases, with 16 bases left between them. CDR3 in amino acids: CASSLASGGLVNEQFF. DNA for the CDR3: TGTGCCAGCAGCTTAGCTTCGGGCGGCCTCGTCAATGAGCAGTTCTTC.